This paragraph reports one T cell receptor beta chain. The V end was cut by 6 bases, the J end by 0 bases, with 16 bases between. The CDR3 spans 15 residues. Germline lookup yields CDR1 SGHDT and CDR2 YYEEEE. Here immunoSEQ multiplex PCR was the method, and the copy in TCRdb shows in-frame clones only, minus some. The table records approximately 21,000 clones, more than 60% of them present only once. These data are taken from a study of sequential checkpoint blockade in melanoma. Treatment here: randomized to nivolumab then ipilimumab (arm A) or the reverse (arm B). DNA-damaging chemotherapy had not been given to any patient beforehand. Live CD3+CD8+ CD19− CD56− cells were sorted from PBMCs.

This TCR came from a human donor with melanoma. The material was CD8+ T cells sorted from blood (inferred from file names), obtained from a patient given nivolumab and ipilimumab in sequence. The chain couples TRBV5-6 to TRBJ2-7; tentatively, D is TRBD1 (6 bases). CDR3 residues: CASTLLGGRSYEQYF. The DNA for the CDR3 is TGTGCCAGCACCCTTCTAGGGGGTCGCTCCTACGAGCAGTACTTC.